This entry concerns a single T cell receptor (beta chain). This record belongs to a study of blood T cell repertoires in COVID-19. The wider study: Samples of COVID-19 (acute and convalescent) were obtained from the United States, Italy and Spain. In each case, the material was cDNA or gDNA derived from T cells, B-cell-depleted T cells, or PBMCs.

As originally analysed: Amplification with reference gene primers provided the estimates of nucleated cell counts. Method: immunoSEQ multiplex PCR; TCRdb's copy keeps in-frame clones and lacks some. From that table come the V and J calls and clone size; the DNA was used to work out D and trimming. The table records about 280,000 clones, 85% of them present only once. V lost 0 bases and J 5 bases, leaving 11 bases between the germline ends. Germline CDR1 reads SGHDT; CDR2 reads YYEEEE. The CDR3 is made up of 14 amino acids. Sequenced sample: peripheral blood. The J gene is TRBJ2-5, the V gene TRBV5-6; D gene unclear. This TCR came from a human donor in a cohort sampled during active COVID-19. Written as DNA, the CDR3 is TGTGCCAGCAGCTTGGGTACGGTGTCGGAGACCCAGTACTTC. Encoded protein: CASSLGTVSETQYF.